The next 3 T cell receptor beta chains were all read from a single sample in a study of blood T cell repertoires in COVID-19. Produced via immunoSEQ multiplex PCR; TCRdb's table is partial and in-frame only. Here the sample spans tens of thousands of clones, around 75% being singletons. Sample: peripheral blood. The source is a woman of 80 years or more with active or convalescent COVID-19.

The chain links TRBV6-5 to TRBJ1-5, with D hard to call. V lost 6 bases and J 3 bases, leaving 9 bases between the germline ends. Germline V CDR1 and CDR2: MNHEY, SVGAGI. There are 13 residues in the CDR3. Written as DNA, the CDR3 is TGTGCCAGCAGGCAGGTGAACAATCAGCCCCAGCATTTT. Translation: CASRQVNNQPQHF.

The chain joins TRBV5-1 to TRBJ1-4, with D possibly being TRBD1 (5 bases). Germline V lookup: CDR1 SGHRS, CDR2 YFSETQ. The CDR3 spans 15 residues. V lost 3 bases, J lost 14 bases, and 23 bases lay in between. The CDR3 here is CASSSAYSVNGGLFF. In DNA form, the CDR3 reads TGCGCCAGCAGCTCCGCTTATTCCGTCAACGGGGGGCTGTTTTTT.

CDR3 nucleotide sequence: TGCGCCAGCAGCTTTTGGCTAGCGGGGGCCACGAGCACAGATACGCAGTATTTT. Protein product: CASSFWLAGATSTDTQYF. This chain connects TRBV5-1 to TRBJ2-3, with 10 bases identical to TRBD2. Germline trimming cut 2 bases from V and 0 bases from J; bases unmatched to any gene: 9. CDR3 size: 18 residues. In germline, CDR1 is SGHRS, CDR2 YFSETQ.